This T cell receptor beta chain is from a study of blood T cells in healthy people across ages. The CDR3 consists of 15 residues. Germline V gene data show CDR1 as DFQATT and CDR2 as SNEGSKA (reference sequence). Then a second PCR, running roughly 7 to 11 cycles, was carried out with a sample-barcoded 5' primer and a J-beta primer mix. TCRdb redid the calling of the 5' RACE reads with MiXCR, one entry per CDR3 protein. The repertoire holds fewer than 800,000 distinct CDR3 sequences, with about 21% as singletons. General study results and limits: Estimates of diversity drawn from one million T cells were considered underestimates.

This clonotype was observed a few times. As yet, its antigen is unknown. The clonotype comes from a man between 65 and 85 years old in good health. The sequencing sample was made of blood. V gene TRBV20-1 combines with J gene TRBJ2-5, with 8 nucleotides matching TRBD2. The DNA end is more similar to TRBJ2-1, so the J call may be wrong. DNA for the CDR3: TGCAGTGCTAGAGATATCGGGAGGGCGTGGAATGAGCAGTTCTTC. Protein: CSARDIGRAWNEQFF.